This TCR beta chain was recovered during a study of blood T cell repertoires in COVID-19. The wider study: The United States, Italy and Spain provided the acute and convalescent COVID-19 samples.

This CDR3 has 16 residues. Trimming removed 0 bases from V and 3 bases from J; junction bases left unmatched: 4. Per germline, CDR1 MNHEY and CDR2 SVGEGT. Assignment of participants to cohorts was predicated upon participant-reported clinical history. The table came from immunoSEQ multiplex PCR; TCRdb's copy has only in-frame clones and leaves some out. The sample has about 64,000 clones, more than 55% seen once; the top ten hold about half. The sequencing input was PBMCs or T cells enriched from blood (not recorded which). This TCR came from an older woman who had been exposed to COVID-19. The V and J genes are TRBV6-2 or TRBV6-3 and TRBJ2-7; TRBD1 matches 11 bases. This CDR3 is CASSYSLGQGDYEQYF. The CDR3 DNA reads as TGTGCCAGCAGTTACTCCTTGGGACAGGGGGACTACGAGCAGTACTTC.